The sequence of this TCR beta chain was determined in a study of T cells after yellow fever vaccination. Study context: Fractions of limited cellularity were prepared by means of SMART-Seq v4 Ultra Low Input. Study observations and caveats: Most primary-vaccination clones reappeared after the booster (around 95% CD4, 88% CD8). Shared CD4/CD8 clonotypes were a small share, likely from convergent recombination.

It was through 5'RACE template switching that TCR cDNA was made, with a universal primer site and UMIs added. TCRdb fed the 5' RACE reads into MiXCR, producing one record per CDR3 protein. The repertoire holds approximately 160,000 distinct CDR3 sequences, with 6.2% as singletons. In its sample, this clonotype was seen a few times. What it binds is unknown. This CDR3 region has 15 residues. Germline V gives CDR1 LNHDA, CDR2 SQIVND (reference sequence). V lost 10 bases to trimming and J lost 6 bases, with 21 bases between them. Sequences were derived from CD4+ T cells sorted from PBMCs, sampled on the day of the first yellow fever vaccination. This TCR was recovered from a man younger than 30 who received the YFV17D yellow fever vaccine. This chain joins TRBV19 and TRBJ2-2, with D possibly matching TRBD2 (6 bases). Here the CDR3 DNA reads TGTGCCACCACCTGGAGGGACCGCCTTTCCGGGGAGCTGTTTTTT. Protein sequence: CATTWRDRLSGELFF.